This TCR beta chain emerged from a study of shared clonotypes between healthy human individuals. This CDR3 is built from 13 residues. Germline-derived CDR1 and CDR2 are SGHDN and FVKESK. V was clipped by 1 base and J by 6 bases, with 10 bases between them. Each sample came from a Caucasian adult donor living in Nashville, Tennessee. The assay was run at deep level. Profiling relied on immunoSEQ multiplex PCR, and the TCRdb table lists in-frame clones only, not all of them. The table lists about 1 million clones, about 75% of them singletons. The sequence was obtained from a man in his late teens or twenties in good health. This sequence joins TRBV14 and TRBJ2-7; D is unclear. Source material: memory CD4+ T cells sorted from blood. Specified subset: CD45RA-negative fraction. The CDR3 DNA follows: TGTGCCAGCAGCCAAGGGCAGAAACTCGAGCAGTACTTC. Protein sequence: CASSQGQKLEQYF.